The entry below gives a single T cell receptor (beta chain) sequence along with its context. This record comes from a study of Ad26.COV2.S vaccination and SARS-CoV-2 variants. Treatment described: some 20 received Ad26.COV2.S at low or high dose, single or two shots; 5 received placebo; per-sample allocation not given. Collection of samples fell on day 63 after the first vaccine or placebo injection. Only in-frame clones appear in the TCRdb table, and some are missing; sequencing was by immunoSEQ multiplex PCR. The sample consists of about 350,000 clones, 65% to 90% of them appearing once. With V trimmed by 0 bases and J by 5 bases, 7 bases remained unmatched. Germline V CDR1 and CDR2: SGDLS, YYNGEE. The CDR3 has 15 residues.

The source material was peripheral blood, sampled in a trial of Ad26.COV2.S vaccine versus placebo. V usage is TRBV9 and J usage is TRBJ2-7; 8 nucleotides line up with TRBD2. This receptor was identified in a person aged 18-65 years who received the Ad26.COV2.S COVID-19 vaccine or a placebo. As DNA, the CDR3 is TGTGCCAGCAGCGTAGACGGACTAGCTTGGGACGAGCAGTACTTC. Its translation: CASSVDGLAWDEQYF.